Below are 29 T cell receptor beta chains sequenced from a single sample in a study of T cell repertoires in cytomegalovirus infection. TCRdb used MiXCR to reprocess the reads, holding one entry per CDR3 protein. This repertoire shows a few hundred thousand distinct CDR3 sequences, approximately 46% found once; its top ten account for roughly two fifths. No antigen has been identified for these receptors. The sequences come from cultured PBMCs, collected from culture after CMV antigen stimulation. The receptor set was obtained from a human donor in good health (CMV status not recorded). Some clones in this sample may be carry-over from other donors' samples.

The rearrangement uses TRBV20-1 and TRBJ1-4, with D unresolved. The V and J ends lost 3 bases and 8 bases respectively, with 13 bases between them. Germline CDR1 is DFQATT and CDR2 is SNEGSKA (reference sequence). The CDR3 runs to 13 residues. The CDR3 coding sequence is TGCAGTGCTAGGGGCCTAAGAGGGGAAAAACTGTTTTTT. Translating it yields CSARGLRGEKLFF.

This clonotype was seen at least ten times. CDR3 nucleotides: TGTGCCAGCAGTGGAAGGGACTACAATGAGCAGTTCTTC. This translates into CASSGRDYNEQFF. The rearrangement links TRBV25-1 to TRBJ2-1, with unresolved D. The CDR3 is made up of 13 amino acids. Germline CDR1 MGHDK, CDR2 SYGVNS. V was clipped by 4 bases and J by 3 bases, with 7 bases between them. The full variable domain, in which reference TRBV25-1 and TRBJ2-1 provide the parts outside the CDR3, is EADIYQTPRYLVIGTGKKITLECSQTMGHDKMYWYQQDPGMELHLIHYSYGVNSTEKGDLSSESTVSRIRTEHFPLTLESARPSHTSQYLCASSGRDYNEQFFGPGTRLTVL.

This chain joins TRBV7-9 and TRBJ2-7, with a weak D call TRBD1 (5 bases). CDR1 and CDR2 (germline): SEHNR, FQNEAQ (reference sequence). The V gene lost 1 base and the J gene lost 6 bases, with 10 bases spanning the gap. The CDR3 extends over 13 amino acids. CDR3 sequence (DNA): TGTGCCAGCAGCTTAGTGGTAAGGGGCGAGCAGTACTTC. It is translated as CASSLVVRGEQYF.

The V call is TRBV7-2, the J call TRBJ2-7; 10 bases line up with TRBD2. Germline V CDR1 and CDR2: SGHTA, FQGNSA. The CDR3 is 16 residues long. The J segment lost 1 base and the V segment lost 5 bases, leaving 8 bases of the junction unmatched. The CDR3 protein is CASSPLAGVVSYEQYF. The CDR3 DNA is TGTGCCAGCAGCCCTCTAGCGGGAGTGGTGTCCTACGAGCAGTACTTC.

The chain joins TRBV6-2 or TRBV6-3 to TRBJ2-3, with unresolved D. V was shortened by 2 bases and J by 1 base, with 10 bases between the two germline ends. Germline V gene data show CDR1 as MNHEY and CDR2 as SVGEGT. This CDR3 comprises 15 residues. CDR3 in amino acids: CASSYPQRGTDTQYF. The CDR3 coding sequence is TGTGCCAGCAGTTACCCCCAACGGGGCACAGATACGCAGTATTTT.

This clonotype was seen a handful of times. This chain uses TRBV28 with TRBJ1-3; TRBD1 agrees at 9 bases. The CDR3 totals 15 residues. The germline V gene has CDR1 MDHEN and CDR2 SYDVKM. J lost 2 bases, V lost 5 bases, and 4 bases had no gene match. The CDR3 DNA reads TGTGCCAGCAGTACCGGGACAGGGACTGGAAACACCATATATTTT. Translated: CASSTGTGTGNTIYF.

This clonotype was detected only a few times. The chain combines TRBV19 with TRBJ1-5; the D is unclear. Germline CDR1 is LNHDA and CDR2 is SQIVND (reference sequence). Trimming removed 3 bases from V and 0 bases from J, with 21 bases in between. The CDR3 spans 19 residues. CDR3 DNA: TGTGCCAGTAGTATTGGTGTGGCTCGGCAGATTTATAGCAATCAGCCCCAGCATTTT. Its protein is CASSIGVARQIYSNQPQHF.

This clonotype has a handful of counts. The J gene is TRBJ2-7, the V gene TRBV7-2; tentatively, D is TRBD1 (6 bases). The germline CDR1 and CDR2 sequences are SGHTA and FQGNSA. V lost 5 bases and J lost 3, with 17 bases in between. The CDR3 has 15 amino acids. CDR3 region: CASSTSTGLIYEQYF. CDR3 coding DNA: TGTGCCAGCAGCACGTCGACAGGACTTATCTACGAGCAGTACTTC. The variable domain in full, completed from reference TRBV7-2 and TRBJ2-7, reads GAGVSQSPSNKVTEKGKDVELRCDPISGHTALYWYRQSLGQGLEFLIYFQGNSAPDKSGLPSDRFSAERTGGSVSTLTIQRTQQEDSAVYLCASSTSTGLIYEQYFGPGTRLTVT.

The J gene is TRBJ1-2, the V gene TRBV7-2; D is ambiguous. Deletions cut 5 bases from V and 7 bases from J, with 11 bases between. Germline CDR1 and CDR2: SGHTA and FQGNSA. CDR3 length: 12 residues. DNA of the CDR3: TGTGCCAGCAGCCCGCCCCCTCGTGGCTACACCTTC. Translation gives CASSPPPRGYTF.

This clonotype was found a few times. The CDR3 coding sequence is TGTGCCAGCAGTTTAGGGGGGTCCTTCTACGAGCAGTACTTC. As protein: CASSLGGSFYEQYF. V is TRBV28 and J is TRBJ2-7; a weak D match, TRBD2 (6 bases). This CDR3 comprises 14 residues. In germline, CDR1 is MDHEN, CDR2 SYDVKM. V was cut by 2 bases and J by 3 bases, with 11 bases left in between.

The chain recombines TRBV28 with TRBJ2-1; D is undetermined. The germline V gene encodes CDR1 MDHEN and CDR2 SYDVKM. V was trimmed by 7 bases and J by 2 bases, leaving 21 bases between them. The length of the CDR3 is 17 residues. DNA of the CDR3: TGTGCCAGCACCACGAACGGGTGGTCAGGTCCCTACAATGAGCAGTTCTTC. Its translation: CASTTNGWSGPYNEQFF.

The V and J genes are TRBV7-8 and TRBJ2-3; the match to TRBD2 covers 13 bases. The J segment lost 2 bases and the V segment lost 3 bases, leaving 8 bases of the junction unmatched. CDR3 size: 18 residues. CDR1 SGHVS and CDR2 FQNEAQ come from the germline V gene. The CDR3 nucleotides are TGTGCCAGCAGCTTCGGTGGACTAGCGGGAGTTTTCACAGATACGCAGTATTTT. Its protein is CASSFGGLAGVFTDTQYF.

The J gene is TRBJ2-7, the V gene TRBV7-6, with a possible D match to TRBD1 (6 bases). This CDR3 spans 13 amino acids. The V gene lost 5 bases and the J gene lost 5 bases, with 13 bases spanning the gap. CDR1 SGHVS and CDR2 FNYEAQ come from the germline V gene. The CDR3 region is CASSPTGFHEQYF. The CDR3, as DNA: TGTGCCAGCAGCCCAACAGGGTTCCACGAGCAGTACTTC.

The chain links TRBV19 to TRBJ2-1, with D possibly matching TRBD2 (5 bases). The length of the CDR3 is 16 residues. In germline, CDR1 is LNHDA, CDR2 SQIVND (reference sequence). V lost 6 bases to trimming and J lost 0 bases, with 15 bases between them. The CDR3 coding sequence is TGTGCCAGTAGGTTTGGAGGCCTTAGCTCCTACAATGAGCAGTTCTTC. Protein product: CASRFGGLSSYNEQFF.

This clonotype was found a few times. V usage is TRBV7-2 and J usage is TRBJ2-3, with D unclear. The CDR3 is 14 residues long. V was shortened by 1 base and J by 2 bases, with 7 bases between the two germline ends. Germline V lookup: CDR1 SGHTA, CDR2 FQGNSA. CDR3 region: CASSLGVYTDTQYF. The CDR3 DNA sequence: TGTGCCAGCAGCTTAGGGGTATACACAGATACGCAGTATTTT.

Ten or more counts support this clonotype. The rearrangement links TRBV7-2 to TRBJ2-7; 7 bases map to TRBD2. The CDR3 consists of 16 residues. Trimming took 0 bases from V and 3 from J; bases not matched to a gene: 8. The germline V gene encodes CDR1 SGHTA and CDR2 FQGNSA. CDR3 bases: TGTGCCAGCAGCTTAGCCCCCGGGACTAATGACTACGAGCAGTACTTC. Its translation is CASSLAPGTNDYEQYF.

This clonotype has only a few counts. The CDR3 DNA reads TGCAGTGCCCTGAGGTCTGGAGCGGATAATGGCTACACCTTC. This sequence encodes CSALRSGADNGYTF. The gene calls are TRBV20-1 and TRBJ1-2, with D hard to call. The CDR3 sequence is 14 residues long. Germline V gene data show CDR1 as DFQATT and CDR2 as SNEGSKA (reference sequence). V was cut by 6 bases and J by 6 bases, with 20 bases left in between.

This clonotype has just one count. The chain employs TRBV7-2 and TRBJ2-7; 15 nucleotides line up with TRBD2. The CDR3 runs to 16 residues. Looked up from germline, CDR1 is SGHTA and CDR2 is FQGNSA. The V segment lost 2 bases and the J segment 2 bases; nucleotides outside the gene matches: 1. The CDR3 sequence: CASSLRTSGRAYEQYF. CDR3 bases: TGTGCCAGCAGCTTAAGGACTAGCGGGAGGGCCTACGAGCAGTACTTC. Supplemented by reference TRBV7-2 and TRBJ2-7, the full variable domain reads GAGVSQSPSNKVTEKGKDVELRCDPISGHTALYWYRQSLGQGLEFLIYFQGNSAPDKSGLPSDRFSAERTGGSVSTLTIQRTQQEDSAVYLCASSLRTSGRAYEQYFGPGTRLTVT.

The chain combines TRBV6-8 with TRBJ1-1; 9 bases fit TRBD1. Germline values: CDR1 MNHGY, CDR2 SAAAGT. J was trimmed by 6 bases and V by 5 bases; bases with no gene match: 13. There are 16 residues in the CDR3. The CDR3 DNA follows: TGTGCCAGCAGTGCTCGACCGGGACAGGGTTTTGCTGAAGCTTTCTTT. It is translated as CASSARPGQGFAEAFF.

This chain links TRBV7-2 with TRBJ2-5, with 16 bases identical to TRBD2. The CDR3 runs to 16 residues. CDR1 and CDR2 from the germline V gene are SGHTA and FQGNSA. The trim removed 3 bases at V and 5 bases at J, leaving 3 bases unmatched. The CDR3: CASSLGTSGRAETQYF. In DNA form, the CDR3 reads TGTGCCAGCAGCTTGGGGACTAGCGGGAGGGCGGAGACCCAGTACTTC.

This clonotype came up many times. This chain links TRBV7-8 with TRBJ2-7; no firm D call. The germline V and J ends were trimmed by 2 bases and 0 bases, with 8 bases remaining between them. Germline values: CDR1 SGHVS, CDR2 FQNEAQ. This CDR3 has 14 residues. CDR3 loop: CASSLRVNSYEQYF. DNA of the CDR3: TGTGCCAGCAGCTTACGGGTAAACTCCTACGAGCAGTACTTC.

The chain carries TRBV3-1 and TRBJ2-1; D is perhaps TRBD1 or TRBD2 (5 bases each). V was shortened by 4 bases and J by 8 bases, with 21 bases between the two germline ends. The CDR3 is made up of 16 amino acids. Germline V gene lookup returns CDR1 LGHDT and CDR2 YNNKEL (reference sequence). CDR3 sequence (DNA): TGTGCCAGCAGCCGAAGTTTCGGGGCCGACAGAGATGAGCAGTTCTTC. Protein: CASSRSFGADRDEQFF.

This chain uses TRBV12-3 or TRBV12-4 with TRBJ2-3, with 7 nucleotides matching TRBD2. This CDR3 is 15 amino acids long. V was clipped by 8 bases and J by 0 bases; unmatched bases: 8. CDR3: CASSTWGGSTDTQYF. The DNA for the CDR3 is TGTGCCAGCTCAACGTGGGGGGGTAGCACAGATACGCAGTATTTT.

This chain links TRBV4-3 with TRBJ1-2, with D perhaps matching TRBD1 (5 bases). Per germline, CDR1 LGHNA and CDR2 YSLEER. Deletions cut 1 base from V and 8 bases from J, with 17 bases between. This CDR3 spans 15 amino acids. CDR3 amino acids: CASSQADSRPLGYTF. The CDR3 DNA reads TGCGCCAGCAGCCAAGCCGACAGTCGTCCATTGGGCTACACCTTC.

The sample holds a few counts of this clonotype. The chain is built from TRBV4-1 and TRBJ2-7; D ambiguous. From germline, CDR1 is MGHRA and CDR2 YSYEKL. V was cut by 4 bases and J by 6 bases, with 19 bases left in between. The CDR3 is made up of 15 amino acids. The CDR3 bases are TGCGCCAGCAGCCTAGGTGAGACCCTGGGGATCGAGCAGTACTTC. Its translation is CASSLGETLGIEQYF.

The CDR3: CASSLDTASYEQYF. The CDR3, as DNA: TGTGCCAGCAGCTTAGACACCGCATCCTACGAGCAGTACTTC. The rearrangement joins TRBV7-8 to TRBJ2-7; D call uncertain. The CDR3 spans 14 residues. The V end was cut by 1 base, the J end by 1 base, with 8 bases between. CDR1 is SGHVS and CDR2 is FQNEAQ in the germline V gene.

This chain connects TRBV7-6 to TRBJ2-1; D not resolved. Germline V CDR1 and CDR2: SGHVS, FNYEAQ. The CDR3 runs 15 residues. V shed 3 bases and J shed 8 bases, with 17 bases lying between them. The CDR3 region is CASSLELPDRDEQFF. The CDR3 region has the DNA TGTGCCAGCAGCTTGGAACTACCCGACCGGGATGAGCAGTTCTTC. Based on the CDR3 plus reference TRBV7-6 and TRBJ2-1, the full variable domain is GAGVSQSPRYKVTKRGQDVALRCDPISGHVSLYWYRQALGQGPEFLTYFNYEAQQDKSGLPNDRFSAERPEGSISTLTIQRTEQRDSAMYRCASSLELPDRDEQFFGPGTRLTVL.

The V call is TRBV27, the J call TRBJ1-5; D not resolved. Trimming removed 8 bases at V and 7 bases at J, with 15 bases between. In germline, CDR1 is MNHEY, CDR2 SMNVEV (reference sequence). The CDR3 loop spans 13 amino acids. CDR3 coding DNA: TGTGCCAGCCCCGGGCGCCGCAGCCAGCCCCAGCATTTT. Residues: CASPGRRSQPQHF.

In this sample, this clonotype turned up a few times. The CDR3 here is CASRVGHGTDTQYF. The CDR3 nucleotides are TGTGCCAGCAGGGTAGGGCATGGGACAGATACGCAGTATTTT. The V gene is TRBV2, the J gene TRBJ2-3; no reliable D call. Germline lookup yields CDR1 SNHLY and CDR2 FYNNEI. The CDR3 runs to 14 residues. The V end lost 6 bases, the J end lost 3 bases, and 13 bases lay between the germline ends.